Included here is one T cell receptor (beta chain) sequence, with context. The data were obtained in a study of shared clonotypes between healthy human individuals. Measured with immunoSEQ multiplex PCR; TCRdb has only the in-frame clones, and not every one. The sample carries 2 million to 2.5 million clones, just under 95% recorded once. Selected positively for CCR7 and CD45RO-negative, naive CD8 cells excluded terminally differentiated effector memory CD45RA+ cells. Recent acute infections and vaccinations were absent in the healthy HIV-negative adult donors. Germline values: CDR1 GTSNPN, CDR2 SVGIG (reference sequence). CDR3 size: 13 residues. Germline trimming cut 4 bases from V and 4 bases from J; bases unmatched to any gene: 5.

Sequencing was performed on naive CD8+ T cells sorted from blood. The sequence derives from a man in his late teens or twenties in good health. This sequence joins TRBV30 and TRBJ1-1; 8 bases align to TRBD1. CDR3 DNA sequence: TGTGCCTGGAATGGACAGGGTGGCACTGAAGCTTTCTTT. Amino acids: CAWNGQGGTEAFF.